Presented here are 11 T cell receptor beta chains from one specimen sequenced in a study of blood T cell repertoires in COVID-19. Using immunoSEQ multiplex PCR, the repertoire was profiled, and TCRdb retains in-frame clones only, with some absent. This sample has approximately 160,000 clones; around 84% occur once, and the top ten carry roughly a fifth. Sequencing input: peripheral blood. The receptors originated from a woman older than 75 with acute or convalescent COVID-19.

V is TRBV28 and J is TRBJ2-1; tentatively, D is TRBD1 (5 bases). The germline V gene has CDR1 MDHEN and CDR2 SYDVKM. V was cut by 6 bases and J by 7 bases, with 16 bases left in between. The CDR3 consists of 14 residues. The CDR3: CASSSLGSGNEQFF. CDR3 DNA: TGTGCCAGCAGCTCTCTCGGGTCAGGGAATGAGCAGTTCTTC.

The chain links TRBV28 to TRBJ2-2, with 7 bases that match TRBD1. The V gene's germline CDR1 is MDHEN and CDR2 SYDVKM. The CDR3 is 15 amino acids. J lost 4 bases, V lost 6 bases, and 8 bases had no gene match. CDR3 bases: TGTGCCAGCAGCGGACAGGATGGGCGCACCGGGGAGCTGTTTTTT. As protein: CASSGQDGRTGELFF.

This clone was found a few times. The chain uses TRBV5-1 and TRBJ2-7, with 9 bases aligning to TRBD2. V shed 3 bases, J shed 4 bases, and the junction held 8 bases outside the gene matches. The germline CDR1 and CDR2 sequences are SGHRS and YFSETQ. CDR3 size: 15 residues. Here the CDR3 DNA reads TGCGCCAGCAGCTCTATAGCGGGAGTGCCTTACGAGCAGTACTTC. It translates to CASSSIAGVPYEQYF.

The rearrangement uses TRBV20-1 and TRBJ2-3; no clear D. Trimming removed 3 bases from V and 3 bases from J, with 10 bases in between. Per the germline V gene, CDR1 is DFQATT and CDR2 is SNEGSKA (reference sequence). This CDR3 has 13 amino acids. DNA of the CDR3: TGCAGTGCTAGTAAGATCCAGACAGATACGCAGTATTTT. Translating it yields CSASKIQTDTQYF.

The gene calls are TRBV19 and TRBJ2-1, with 8 bases fitting TRBD2. CDR3 size: 14 residues. V was pared by 7 bases and J by 2 bases, with 4 bases of the junction left unmatched. Germline V gene data show CDR1 as LNHDA and CDR2 as SQIVND (reference sequence). The CDR3 region is CASTTSGPYNEQFF. CDR3 bases: TGTGCCAGTACCACTAGCGGCCCCTACAATGAGCAGTTCTTC.

There are many counts of this clone. The chain joins TRBV19 to TRBJ1-6; TRBD1 agrees at 11 bases. The CDR3 consists of 15 residues. V dropped 6 bases and J dropped 10; count of bases not matched to a gene: 8. Germline values: CDR1 LNHDA, CDR2 SQIVND (reference sequence). This chain's CDR3 is CASSPGTGGRSPLHF. The CDR3 region has the DNA TGTGCCAGTAGCCCCGGGACAGGGGGAAGGTCACCCCTCCACTTT.

This chain joins TRBV4-3 and TRBJ2-1, with 7 bases aligning to TRBD2. In germline, CDR1 is LGHNA, CDR2 YSLEER. The length of the CDR3 is 20 residues. J gave up 4 bases and V 0 bases, and 18 bases lay outside the gene matches. CDR3 loop: CASSQDFTPGGSSFYNEQFF. The CDR3 nucleotides read TGCGCCAGCAGCCAAGATTTTACCCCCGGGGGGTCCTCCTTTTACAATGAGCAGTTCTTC.

The rearrangement joins TRBV7-3 to TRBJ2-5; 8 bases align to TRBD2. The CDR3 sequence is 14 residues long. Germline CDR1 and CDR2: SGHTA and FQGTGA. Trimming removed 4 bases from V and 5 bases from J; junction bases left unmatched: 6. This CDR3 is CASSSTGLGETQYF. The DNA of the CDR3 is TGTGCCAGCAGCTCCACGGGACTAGGGGAGACCCAGTACTTC.

This clone was seen only once. The CDR3 nucleotides are TGTGCCAGCAGCTTAGAGCTGGGCCAGCAGTACTTC. It encodes CASSLELGQQYF. The V call is TRBV7-2, the J call TRBJ2-7; D is uncertain. Trimming cost V 1 base and J 8 bases, with 9 bases left between them. The germline V gene encodes CDR1 SGHTA and CDR2 FQGNSA. The CDR3 totals 12 residues.

This chain links TRBV4-3 with TRBJ2-7; D is unclear. In germline, CDR1 is LGHNA, CDR2 YSLEER. Trimming took off 0 bases at V and 3 bases at J, with 12 bases between the two ends. This CDR3 is built from 15 residues. CDR3 nucleotide sequence: TGCGCCAGCAGCCAAGATTGGCCGGAGTACTACGAGCAGTACTTC. Translating it yields CASSQDWPEYYEQYF.

The chain is built from TRBV29-1 and TRBJ1-4; maybe TRBD1 (5 bases). V gave up 4 bases and J gave up 11 bases, with 14 bases separating them. This CDR3 has 12 amino acids. The germline gives CDR1 SQVTM, CDR2 ANQGSEA. The CDR3 spells CSVAPGGSKLFF. As DNA, the CDR3 is TGCAGCGTTGCCCCTGGGGGGAGCAAACTGTTTTTT.